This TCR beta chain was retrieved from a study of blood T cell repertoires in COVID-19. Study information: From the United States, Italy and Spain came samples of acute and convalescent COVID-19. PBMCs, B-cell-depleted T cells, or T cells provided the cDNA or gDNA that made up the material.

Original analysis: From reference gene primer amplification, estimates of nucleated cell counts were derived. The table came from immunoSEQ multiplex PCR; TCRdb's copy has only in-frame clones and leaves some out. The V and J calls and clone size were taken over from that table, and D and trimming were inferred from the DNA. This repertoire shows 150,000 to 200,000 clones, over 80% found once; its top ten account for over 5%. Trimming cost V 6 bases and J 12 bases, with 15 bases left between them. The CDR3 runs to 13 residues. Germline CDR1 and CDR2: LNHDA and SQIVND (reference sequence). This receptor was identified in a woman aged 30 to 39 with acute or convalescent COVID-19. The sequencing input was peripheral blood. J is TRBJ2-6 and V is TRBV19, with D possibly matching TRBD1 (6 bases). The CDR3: CASSLDSYGVLTF. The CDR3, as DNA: TGTGCCAGTAGCTTGGACAGCTATGGCGTCCTGACTTTC.